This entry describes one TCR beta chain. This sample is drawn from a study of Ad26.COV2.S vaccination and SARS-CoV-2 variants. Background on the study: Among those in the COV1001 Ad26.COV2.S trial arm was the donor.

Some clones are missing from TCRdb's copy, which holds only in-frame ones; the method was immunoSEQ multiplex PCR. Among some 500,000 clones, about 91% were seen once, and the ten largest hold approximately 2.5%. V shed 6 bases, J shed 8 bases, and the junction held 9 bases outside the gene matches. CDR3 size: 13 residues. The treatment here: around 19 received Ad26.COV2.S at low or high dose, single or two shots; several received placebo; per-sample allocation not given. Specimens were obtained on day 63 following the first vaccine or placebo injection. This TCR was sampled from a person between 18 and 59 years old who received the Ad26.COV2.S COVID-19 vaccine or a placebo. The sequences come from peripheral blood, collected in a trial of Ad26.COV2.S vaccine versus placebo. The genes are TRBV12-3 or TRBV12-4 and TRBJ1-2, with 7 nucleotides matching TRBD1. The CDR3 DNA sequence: TGTGCCAGCAGCCTGACAGGGCAGGGCGGCTACACCTTC. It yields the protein CASSLTGQGGYTF.